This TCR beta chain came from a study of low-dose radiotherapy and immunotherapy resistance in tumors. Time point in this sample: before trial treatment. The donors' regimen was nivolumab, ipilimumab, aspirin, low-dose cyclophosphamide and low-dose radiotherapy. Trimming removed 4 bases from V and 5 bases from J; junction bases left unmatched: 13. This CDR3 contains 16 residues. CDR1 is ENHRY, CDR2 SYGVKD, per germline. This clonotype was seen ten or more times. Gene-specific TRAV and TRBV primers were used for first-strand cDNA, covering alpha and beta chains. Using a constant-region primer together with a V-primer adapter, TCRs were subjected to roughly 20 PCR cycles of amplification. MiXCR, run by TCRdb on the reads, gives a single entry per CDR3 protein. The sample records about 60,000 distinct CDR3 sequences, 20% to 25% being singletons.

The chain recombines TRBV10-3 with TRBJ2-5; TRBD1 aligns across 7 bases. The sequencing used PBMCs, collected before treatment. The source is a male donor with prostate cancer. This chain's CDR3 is CAISARTGRTTETQYF. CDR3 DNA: TGTGCCATCAGTGCGAGGACAGGCCGCACCACCGAGACCCAGTACTTC.